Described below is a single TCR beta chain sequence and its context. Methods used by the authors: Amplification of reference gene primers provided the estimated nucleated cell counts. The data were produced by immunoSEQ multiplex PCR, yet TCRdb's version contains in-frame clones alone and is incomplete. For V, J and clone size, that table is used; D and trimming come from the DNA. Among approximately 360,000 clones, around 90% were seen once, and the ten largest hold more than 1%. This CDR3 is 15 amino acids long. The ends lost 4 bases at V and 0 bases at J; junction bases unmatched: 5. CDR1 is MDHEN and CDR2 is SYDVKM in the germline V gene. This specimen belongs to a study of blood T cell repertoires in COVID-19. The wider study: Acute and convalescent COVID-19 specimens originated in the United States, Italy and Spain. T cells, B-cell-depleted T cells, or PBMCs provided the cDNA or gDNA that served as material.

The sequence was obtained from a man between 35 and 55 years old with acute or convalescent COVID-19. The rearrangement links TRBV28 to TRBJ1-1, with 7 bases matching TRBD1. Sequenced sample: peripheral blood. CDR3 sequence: CASSSMTGMNTEAFF. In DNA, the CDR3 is TGTGCCAGCAGTTCTATGACAGGGATGAACACTGAAGCTTTCTTT.